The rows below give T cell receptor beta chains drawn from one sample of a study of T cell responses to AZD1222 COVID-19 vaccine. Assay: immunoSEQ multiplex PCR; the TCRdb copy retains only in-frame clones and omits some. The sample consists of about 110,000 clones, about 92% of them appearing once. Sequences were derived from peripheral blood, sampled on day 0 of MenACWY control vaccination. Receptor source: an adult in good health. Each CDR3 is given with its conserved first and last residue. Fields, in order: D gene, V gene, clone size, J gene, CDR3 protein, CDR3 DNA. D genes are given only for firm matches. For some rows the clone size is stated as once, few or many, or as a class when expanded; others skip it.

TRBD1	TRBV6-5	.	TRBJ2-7	CASSYTGGGEQYF	TGTGCCAGCAGTTACACAGGGGGTGGCGAGCAGTACTTC
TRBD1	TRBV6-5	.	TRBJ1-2	CASILDRVKYTF	TGTGCCAGCATCCTGGACAGGGTGAAGTACACCTTC
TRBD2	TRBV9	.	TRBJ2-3	CASSVGPSGGSHTQYF	TGTGCCAGCAGCGTAGGCCCCAGCGGGGGGTCACATACGCAGTATTTT
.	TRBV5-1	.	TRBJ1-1	CASSSILRGANTEAFF	TGCGCCAGCAGCTCCATCTTGAGGGGTGCGAACACTGAAGCTTTCTTT
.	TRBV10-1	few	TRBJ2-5	CASSAGQTGETQYF	TGCGCCAGCAGTGCAGGGCAGACTGGAGAGACCCAGTACTTC
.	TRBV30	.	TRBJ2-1	CAWSVISLRDEQFF	TGTGCCTGGAGTGTAATAAGCCTCCGCGATGAGCAGTTCTTC
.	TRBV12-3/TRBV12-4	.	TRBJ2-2	CASSLMGAGELFF	TGTGCCAGCAGTTTAATGGGAGCCGGGGAGCTGTTTTTT
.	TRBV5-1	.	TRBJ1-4	CASSSYDRPEKLFF	TGCGCCAGCAGCTCATACGACAGGCCTGAAAAACTGTTTTTT
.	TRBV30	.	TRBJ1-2	CAWSGGNYGYTF	TGTGCCTGGAGCGGGGGGAACTATGGCTACACCTTC
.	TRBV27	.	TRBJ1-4	CASSNRFSEKLFF	TGTGCCAGCAGTAACAGGTTCTCGGAAAAACTGTTTTTT
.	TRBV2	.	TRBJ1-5	CASKAGEDQPQHF	TGTGCCAGCAAGGCAGGGGAGGATCAGCCCCAGCATTTT
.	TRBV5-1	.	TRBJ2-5	CASSLWGRETQYF	TGCGCCAGCAGCTTGTGGGGGAGAGAGACCCAGTACTTC
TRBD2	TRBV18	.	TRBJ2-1	CASSQRGGPYNEQFF	TGTGCCAGCTCACAGCGGGGGGGCCCCTACAATGAGCAGTTCTTC
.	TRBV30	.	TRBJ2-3	CAWSVRSTDTQYF	TGTGCCTGGAGTGTACGGAGCACAGATACGCAGTATTTT
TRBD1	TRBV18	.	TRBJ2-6	CASSQGTDTSGANVLTF	TGTGCCAGCTCACAAGGGACAGACACCTCTGGGGCCAACGTCCTGACTTTC
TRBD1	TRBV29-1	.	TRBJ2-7	CSVTGQGLSYEQYF	TGCAGCGTTACCGGACAGGGGCTTTCCTACGAGCAGTACTTC
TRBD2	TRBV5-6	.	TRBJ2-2	CASSLGPGGSGELFF	TGTGCCAGCAGCTTGGGACCGGGGGGGTCCGGGGAGCTGTTTTTT
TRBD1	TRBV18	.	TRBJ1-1	CASSPRQGASRNTEAFF	TGTGCCAGCTCGCCAAGACAGGGGGCGAGTAGGAACACTGAAGCTTTCTTT
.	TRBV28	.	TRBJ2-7	CASSTLPPSRGEQYF	TGTGCCAGCAGTACACTCCCCCCATCACGGGGCGAGCAGTACTTC
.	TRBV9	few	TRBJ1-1	CASTTIPHTLNTEAFF	TGTGCCAGCACGACAATTCCCCACACCCTGAACACTGAAGCTTTCTTT
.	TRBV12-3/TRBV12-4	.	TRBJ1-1	CASMLHTEAFF	TGTGCCAGCATGTTGCACACTGAAGCTTTCTTT
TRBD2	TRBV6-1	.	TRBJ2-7	CASSVKRTSGGTYEQYF	TGTGCCAGCAGTGTAAAACGGACTAGCGGGGGTACCTACGAGCAGTACTTC
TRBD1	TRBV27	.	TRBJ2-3	CASSLRYRGRATDTQYF	TGTGCCAGCAGTTTACGATACAGGGGCAGGGCCACAGATACGCAGTATTTT
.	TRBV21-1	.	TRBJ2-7	CASSLHPGGGKFEQYF	TGTGCCAGCAGCCTTCACCCAGGCGGGGGAAAGTTCGAGCAGTACTTC
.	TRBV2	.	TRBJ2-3	CASSKRPYTDTQYF	TGTGCCAGCAGCAAGCGGCCCTACACAGATACGCAGTATTTT
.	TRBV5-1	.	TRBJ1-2	CASSLETYYGYTF	TGCGCCAGCAGCTTGGAGACGTACTATGGCTACACCTTC
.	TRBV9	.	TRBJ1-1	CASSAFSGTEAFF	TGTGCCAGCAGCGCGTTTAGTGGGACTGAAGCTTTCTTT
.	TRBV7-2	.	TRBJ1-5	CASSQGGYQPQHF	TGTGCCAGCAGCCAAGGAGGCTATCAGCCCCAGCATTTT
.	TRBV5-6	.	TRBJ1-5	CASSLFGNQPQHF	TGTGCCAGCAGCTTGTTCGGTAATCAGCCCCAGCATTTT
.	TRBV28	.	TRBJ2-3	CASSLYWGASADTQYF	TGTGCCAGCAGTTTATACTGGGGGGCTAGCGCAGATACGCAGTATTTT
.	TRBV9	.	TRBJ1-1	CASSVGSGTEAFF	TGTGCCAGCAGCGTAGGGTCGGGGACTGAAGCTTTCTTT
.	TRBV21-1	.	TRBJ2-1	CASRGRQYNEQFF	TGTGCCAGCAGGGGACGCCAATACAATGAGCAGTTCTTC
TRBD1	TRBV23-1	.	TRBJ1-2	CASSTHRGANYGYTF	TGCGCCAGCAGTACACACAGGGGTGCTAACTATGGCTACACCTTC
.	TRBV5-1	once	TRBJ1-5	CASSLDWDQPQHF	TGCGCCAGCAGCTTGGATTGGGATCAGCCCCAGCATTTT
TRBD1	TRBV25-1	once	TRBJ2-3	CASSEGTDEVGTDTQYF	TGTGCCAGCAGTGAAGGGACAGACGAGGTTGGCACAGATACGCAGTATTTT
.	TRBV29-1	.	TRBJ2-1	CSVATDKRNEQFF	TGCAGCGTTGCAACCGATAAACGGAATGAGCAGTTCTTC